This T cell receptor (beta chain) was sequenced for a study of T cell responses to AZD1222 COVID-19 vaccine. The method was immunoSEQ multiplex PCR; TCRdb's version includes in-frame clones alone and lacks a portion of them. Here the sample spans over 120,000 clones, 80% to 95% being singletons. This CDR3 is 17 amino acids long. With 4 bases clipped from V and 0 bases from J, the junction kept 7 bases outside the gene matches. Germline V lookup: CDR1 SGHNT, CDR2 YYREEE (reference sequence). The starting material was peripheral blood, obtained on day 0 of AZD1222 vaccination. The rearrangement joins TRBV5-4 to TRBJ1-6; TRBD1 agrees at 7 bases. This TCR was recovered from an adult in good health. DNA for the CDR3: TGTGCCAGCAGCGGCCGACAGGGACCCTCCTATAATTCACCCCTCCACTTT. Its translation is CASSGRQGPSYNSPLHF.